A single sample is the source of the 20 T cell receptor beta chains below, sequenced in a study of cytomegalovirus exposure and HLA in healthy donors. Assay used: immunoSEQ multiplex PCR; TCRdb lists only in-frame clones, some missing. Of 150,000 to 200,000 clones listed, around four fifths are singletons. Sequenced: PBMCs. These receptors came from a man aged 30 to 39 in good health and CMV-seropositive.

The rearrangement links TRBV29-1 to TRBJ1-2; no definite D call. The germline V gene encodes CDR1 SQVTM and CDR2 ANQGSEA. Trimming removed 5 bases from V and 2 bases from J, with 15 bases in between. This CDR3 spans 14 amino acids. The CDR3 region has the DNA TGCAGCGTTAAACTTCCTGGAGGGAACTATGGCTACACCTTC. Its translation: CSVKLPGGNYGYTF.

The gene calls are TRBV12-5 and TRBJ1-4, with TRBD1 matching 8 bases. The length of the CDR3 is 14 residues. CDR1 and CDR2 (germline): LGHNT, FRNRAP. V dropped 7 bases and J dropped 5; count of bases not matched to a gene: 6. The CDR3 here is CASALQGVNEKLFF. As DNA, the CDR3 is TGTGCTAGTGCCTTACAGGGGGTGAATGAAAAACTGTTTTTT.

The rearrangement uses TRBV4-2 and TRBJ2-2; TRBD2 matches at 13 bases. The CDR3 loop spans 18 amino acids. After removal of 0 bases from V and 7 bases from J, the junction contained 8 bases not matched to a gene. Looked up from germline, CDR1 is LGHNA and CDR2 is YNFKEQ. DNA of the CDR3: TGTGCCAGCAGCCAAGATGTAAGGACTAGCGGGGGTCGCGGGGAGCTGTTTTTT. Translation: CASSQDVRTSGGRGELFF.

V and J are TRBV19 and TRBJ1-5; TRBD1 agrees at 8 bases. This CDR3 spans 16 amino acids. The germline gives CDR1 LNHDA, CDR2 SQIVND (reference sequence). The V and J ends lost 3 bases and 3 bases, in that order; junction bases with no gene match: 7. The CDR3 sequence is CASSIYRDRPNQPQHF. The CDR3 nucleotides read TGTGCCAGTAGTATTTATAGGGACAGGCCCAATCAGCCCCAGCATTTT.

The genes are TRBV7-2 and TRBJ2-2; possibly TRBD1 for D (6 bases). CDR1 is SGHTA, CDR2 FQGNSA, per germline. Trimming pared 1 base from V and 5 bases from J, leaving 14 bases between. The CDR3 extends over 16 amino acids. CDR3 sequence reads: CASSLGGQGRTGELFF. The DNA for the CDR3 is TGTGCCAGCAGCTTAGGGGGGCAGGGGCGGACCGGGGAGCTGTTTTTT.

The chain is built from TRBV2 and TRBJ1-5, with TRBD1 matching 7 bases. V lost 4 bases, J lost 5 bases, and 11 bases stayed unmatched. From germline, CDR1 is SNHLY and CDR2 FYNNEI. This CDR3 comprises 16 residues. The CDR3 region has the DNA TGTGCCAGCAGTGGGGGGGCAGGGGGTTTTCATCAGCCCCAGCATTTT. Translating it yields CASSGGAGGFHQPQHF.

The CDR3 nucleotides read TGTGCCAGCAGAAATCAGGGGTGGACTGAAGCTTTCTTT. This sequence encodes CASRNQGWTEAFF. The chain recombines TRBV2 with TRBJ1-1; TRBD1 might be the D (6 bases). The CDR3 sequence is 13 residues long. CDR1 and CDR2 from the germline V gene are SNHLY and FYNNEI. V was clipped by 6 bases and J by 5 bases, with 13 bases between them.

V is TRBV9 and J is TRBJ2-1; the match to TRBD1 covers 7 bases. Germline CDR1 and CDR2: SGDLS and YYNGEE. V gave up 4 bases and J gave up 9 bases; unmatched junction bases: 13. This CDR3 comprises 15 residues. CDR3 protein: CASSTRQGQRGEQFF. CDR3 bases: TGTGCCAGCAGCACCCGACAGGGTCAAAGGGGTGAGCAGTTCTTC.

The chain carries TRBV7-2 and TRBJ1-2; D is perhaps TRBD1 (6 bases). Per germline, CDR1 SGHTA and CDR2 FQGNSA. The CDR3 is 15 residues long. Trimming removed 2 bases from V and 4 bases from J, with 14 bases in between. CDR3 coding DNA: TGTGCCAGCAGCTTACGCAGGGGCGACCGCTATGGCTACACCTTC. Protein: CASSLRRGDRYGYTF.

This chain uses TRBV15 with TRBJ2-3, with 7 bases matching TRBD1. The CDR3 has 13 residues. J lost 7 bases, V lost 3 bases, and 4 bases had no gene match. Germline V gives CDR1 LNHNV, CDR2 YYDKDF (reference sequence). The CDR3 DNA follows: TGTGCCACCAGCAGGGAACAGGGGCATACGCAGTATTTT. Protein sequence: CATSREQGHTQYF.

The chain's CDR3 is CASSLRPTGVITDTQYF. Written as DNA, the CDR3 is TGCGCCAGCAGCTTGCGCCCTACAGGGGTAATAACAGATACGCAGTATTTT. The chain links TRBV5-1 to TRBJ2-3, with TRBD1 identical over 7 bases. This CDR3 is built from 17 residues. The germline gives CDR1 SGHRS, CDR2 YFSETQ. The J segment lost 3 bases and the V segment lost 1 base, leaving 11 bases of the junction unmatched.

The chain is built from TRBV7-3 and TRBJ2-1; the D gene is possibly TRBD2 (5 bases). There are 15 residues in the CDR3. The ends were cut back, 3 bases at V and 0 bases at J, with 9 bases in the middle. The V gene's germline CDR1 is SGHTA and CDR2 FQGTGA. DNA for the CDR3: TGTGCCAGCAGCTTGACTATCAGCTCCTACAATGAGCAGTTCTTC. This translates into CASSLTISSYNEQFF.

This chain uses TRBV19 with TRBJ2-3, with 13 bases identical to TRBD2. Germline V gene sequence: CDR1 LNHDA, CDR2 SQIVND (reference sequence). This CDR3 contains 15 residues. The J segment lost 5 bases and the V segment lost 4 bases, leaving 3 bases of the junction unmatched. The CDR3 region has the DNA TGTGCCAGTAGTACAACTAGCGGGAGGGTAGATACGCAGTATTTT. It encodes CASSTTSGRVDTQYF.

The chain employs TRBV6-5 and TRBJ1-1, with D unclear. V shed 0 bases and J shed 1 base, with 9 bases lying between them. This CDR3 region has 15 residues. Germline-derived CDR1 and CDR2 are MNHEY and SVGAGI. CDR3: CASSYSIWANTEAFF. The DNA of the CDR3 is TGTGCCAGCAGTTACTCGATATGGGCGAACACTGAAGCTTTCTTT.

V and J are TRBV5-5 and TRBJ1-4, with 7 bases matching TRBD1. Trimming cost V 4 bases and J 4 bases; bases outside gene matches: 4. In germline, CDR1 is SGHKS, CDR2 YYEKEE (reference sequence). The CDR3 covers 14 residues. CDR3 region: CASSPTGSNEKLFF. CDR3 nucleotide sequence: TGTGCCAGCAGCCCGACAGGGAGTAATGAAAAACTGTTTTTT.

V usage is TRBV7-9 and J usage is TRBJ2-1; TRBD2 might be the D (5 bases). The V end was cut by 1 base, the J end by 6 bases, with 10 bases between. Germline loops: CDR1 SEHNR, CDR2 FQNEAQ (reference sequence). This CDR3 is built from 14 residues. DNA of the CDR3: TGTGCCAGCAGCTTAGGACTACATACCAATGAGCAGTTCTTC. Residues: CASSLGLHTNEQFF.

This clone was observed a few times. The rearrangement uses TRBV2 and TRBJ1-6; D unclear. CDR1 is SNHLY, CDR2 FYNNEI, per germline. CDR3 length: 12 amino acids. Trimming shortened V by 8 bases and J by 5 bases, and 7 bases separated the two germline ends. CDR3 amino acids: CASLRDNSPLHF. The DNA for the CDR3 is TGTGCCAGCTTACGGGATAATTCACCCCTCCACTTT.

CDR3 sequence reads: CATGGRVGTDTQYF. The CDR3 DNA follows: TGCGCCACCGGGGGGAGAGTTGGCACAGATACGCAGTATTTT. The V gene is TRBV10-2, the J gene TRBJ2-3, with 7 bases that match TRBD2. The CDR3 consists of 14 residues. Germline trimming cut 10 bases from V and 1 base from J; bases unmatched to any gene: 8. CDR1 WSHSY and CDR2 SAAADI come from the germline V gene.

The chain carries TRBV18 and TRBJ1-2, with D perhaps TRBD1 (5 bases). The CDR3 has 14 residues. V lost 0 bases and J 8 bases, leaving 13 bases between the germline ends. In germline, CDR1 is KGHSH, CDR2 LQKENI. The CDR3: CASSPPSRVEGYTF. In DNA, the CDR3 is TGTGCCAGCTCACCACCGTCCAGGGTGGAGGGCTACACCTTC.

This chain connects TRBV6-1 to TRBJ2-7, with TRBD2 as a possible D gene (5 bases). CDR1 and CDR2 from the germline V gene are MNHNS and SASEGT. The CDR3 runs 15 residues. Deletions cut 0 bases from V and 1 base from J, with 10 bases between. CDR3 DNA sequence: TGTGCCAGCAGTGAAGCGCCCGGGGAATCCTACGAGCAGTACTTC. It is translated as CASSEAPGESYEQYF.